Below are 14 T cell receptor beta chains sequenced from a single sample in a study of T cells in Graves' hyperthyroidism and ophthalmopathy. TCR beta CDR3 sequences were amplified from RNA transcripts. The study used the HTBI primer set for a first-round RT-PCR of the TCR CDR3. TCRdb redid the calling of the multiplex PCR reads with MiXCR, one entry per CDR3 protein. The data hold about 98,000 distinct CDR3 sequences, with roughly 40% observed a single time. The sequencing sample was made of peripheral blood or thyroid tissue (not recorded which). Receptors originate from a woman younger than 45 with Graves' hyperthyroidism.

This chain uses TRBV7-9 with TRBJ2-7, with unresolved D. CDR3 size: 14 residues. Trimming stripped 2 bases from V and 2 bases from J, with 10 bases between. Germline-derived CDR1 and CDR2 are SEHNR and FQNEAQ (reference sequence). This chain's CDR3 is CASSLSQVTYEQYF. The CDR3 bases are TGTGCCAGCAGCTTATCGCAGGTTACCTACGAGCAGTACTTC.

The rearrangement joins TRBV15 to TRBJ2-7; TRBD2 is a possible D gene (5 bases). Germline loops: CDR1 LNHNV, CDR2 YYDKDF (reference sequence). Trimming removed 0 bases at V and 0 bases at J, with 18 bases between. CDR3 length: 18 residues. CDR3: CATSRDLGPGMSSYEQYF. The CDR3, as DNA: TGTGCCACCAGCAGAGATTTAGGCCCCGGGATGAGCTCCTACGAGCAGTACTTC.

This clonotype appeared a single time. The CDR3 ends on some other residue instead of the conserved phenylalanine or tryptophan, so this is likely a read error. The CDR3 DNA reads as TGTGCCAGCAGCCCAGCCTTGTCGGGCAATGAAAAACTGTTTGTT. It translates to CASSPALSGNEKLFV. The J gene is TRBJ1-4, the V gene TRBV6-5; D remains unclear. CDR3 length: 15 residues. V lost 6 bases and J 5 bases, leaving 16 bases between the germline ends. The V gene's germline CDR1 is MNHEY and CDR2 SVGAGI.

This clonotype was observed at least ten times. The CDR3 sequence: CATSRAGTTEAFF. The CDR3 DNA is TGTGCCACCAGCAGAGCAGGTACCACTGAAGCTTTCTTT. The chain combines TRBV15 with TRBJ1-1, with unresolved D. The CDR3 consists of 13 residues. Per the germline V gene, CDR1 is LNHNV and CDR2 is YYDKDF (reference sequence). V lost 1 base to trimming and J lost 4 bases, with 7 bases between them.

This sequence joins TRBV15 and TRBJ2-7, with D perhaps matching TRBD2 (6 bases). The V gene's germline CDR1 is LNHNV and CDR2 YYDKDF (reference sequence). V dropped 3 bases and J dropped 6 bases, with 21 bases sitting between them. This CDR3 has 16 amino acids. The CDR3 sequence: CATSSLSPGLGFEQYF. DNA for the CDR3: TGTGCCACCAGCAGCTTGTCCCCGGGACTTGGTTTCGAGCAGTACTTC.

This clonotype was recorded at least ten times. The chain combines TRBV2 with TRBJ2-5; D unclear. Germline CDR1 reads SNHLY; CDR2 reads FYNNEI. CDR3 length: 14 amino acids. The ends were cut back, 3 bases at V and 0 bases at J, with 8 bases in the middle. For the CDR3, the DNA is TGTGCCAGCAGTGAGTTTGGGGACCAAGAGACCCAGTACTTC. Encoded protein: CASSEFGDQETQYF.

This clonotype was seen many times. CDR3 sequence: CAREPGQVLSGNTIYF. In DNA form, the CDR3 reads TGTGCCAGAGAACCGGGACAAGTGCTCTCTGGAAACACCATATATTTT. The chain links TRBV27 to TRBJ1-3; TRBD1 might be the D (6 bases). Germline V gene lookup returns CDR1 MNHEY and CDR2 SMNVEV (reference sequence). CDR3 length: 16 residues. The germline V and J ends were trimmed by 9 bases and 0 bases, with 18 bases remaining between them.

This clonotype was picked up many times. This rearrangement joins TRBV27 to TRBJ2-2; D is unclear. Germline CDR1 is MNHEY and CDR2 is SMNVEV (reference sequence). Trimming stripped 5 bases from V and 7 bases from J, with 11 bases between. The CDR3 is made up of 13 amino acids. The CDR3 sequence is CASSPSSVGELFF. The CDR3 DNA sequence: TGTGCCAGCAGTCCCTCGAGTGTCGGGGAGCTGTTTTTT.

V usage is TRBV7-2 and J usage is TRBJ2-7, with 13 bases aligning to TRBD2. CDR1 and CDR2 from the germline V gene are SGHTA and FQGNSA. V gave up 5 bases and J gave up 3 bases; unmatched junction bases: 13. The CDR3 is 18 residues long. The CDR3 sequence is CASSRSVRTSGSYYEQYF. The CDR3 nucleotides are TGTGCCAGCAGCCGATCCGTGAGGACTAGCGGGAGTTACTACGAGCAGTACTTC.

This clonotype was seen many times. The rearrangement uses TRBV20-1 and TRBJ2-3; no definite D call. There are 14 residues in the CDR3. Between the trimmed V and J ends, which lost 3 bases and 6 bases, there was a span of 16 bases. Germline V gene sequence: CDR1 DFQATT, CDR2 SNEGSKA (reference sequence). The CDR3 spells CSARDLFWSDTQYF. The CDR3 DNA follows: TGCAGTGCTAGGGACCTCTTCTGGTCCGATACGCAGTATTTT.

The chain carries TRBV24-1 and TRBJ2-5; 8 bases fit TRBD2. Germline V lookup: CDR1 KGHDR, CDR2 SFDVKD. V shed 3 bases, J shed 3 bases, and the junction held 14 bases outside the gene matches. The CDR3 sequence is 18 residues long. CDR3 loop: CATSDPAGGPAGEETQYF. CDR3 DNA: TGTGCCACCAGTGATCCCGCCGGGGGACCAGCGGGAGAAGAGACCCAGTACTTC.

This clonotype has ten or more counts. The rearrangement uses TRBV27 and TRBJ1-6, with no clear D. Trimming removed 4 bases at V and 8 bases at J, with 21 bases between. CDR3 length equals 17 residues. The V gene's germline CDR1 is MNHEY and CDR2 SMNVEV (reference sequence). In DNA, the CDR3 is TGTGCCAGCAGTTCCACTCCGAGTTCGATACTACATTCACCCCTCCACTTT. This gives the protein CASSSTPSSILHSPLHF.

Worth noting for this clonotype: Germline and junction disagree at one end, which may indicate a read error. The chain uses TRBV2 and TRBJ1-4; 11 nucleotides line up with TRBD1. This CDR3 has 14 residues. CDR1 is SNHLY and CDR2 is FYNNEI in the germline V gene. CDR3 loop: CASSRDRGYEILFF. CDR3 nucleotide sequence: TGTGCCAGCAGCCGGGACAGGGGGTATGAAATACTGTTTTTT. The full variable domain, rest sourced from reference TRBV2 and TRBJ1-4, is EPEVTQTPSHQVTQMGQEVILRCVPISNHLYFYWYRQILGQKVEFLVSFYNNEISEKSEIFDDQFSVERPDGSNFTLKIRSTKLEDSAMYFCASSRDRGYEILFFGSGTQLSVL.

This clonotype was observed at least ten times. CDR3 in amino acids: CASSQDPGTTHLYGYTF. CDR3 nucleotides: TGCGCCAGCAGCCAGGACCCCGGGACAACTCATCTCTATGGCTACACCTTC. This chain connects TRBV4-1 to TRBJ1-2; D is possibly TRBD1 (6 bases). CDR3 length: 17 amino acids. The V end was cut by 3 bases, the J end by 4 bases, with 21 bases between. Germline CDR1 reads MGHRA; CDR2 reads YSYEKL.